This record covers a single T cell receptor beta chain. In this sample, this clone turned up a few times. The antigen this receptor binds is unknown. No base quality values were provided; no much bigger clone lies one nucleotide off. This entry comes from a study of shared clonotypes between healthy human individuals (TCRdb year 2020). Concerning the study at large: The cohort included three men and two women between 18 and 49 years of age. The study deeply sequenced blood TCR repertoires of about five healthy adults to estimate repertoire size and the extent of clonotype sharing between individuals. Between about 0.85 and 9.5 billion PBMCs per donor were obtained by leukapheresis. Per donor, three plates each were used for CD4 naive and CD4 memory, two for CD8 naive, and one for CD8 memory. To increase sequencing depth and limit assay-specific biases, different laboratories used diverse techniques to prepare libraries and sequence TCR repertoires.

The germline V gene yields LGHNT for CDR1 and FRNRAP for CDR2. Measured from the cysteine to the phenylalanine, the CDR3 is 17 residues long. Just the 51-base CDR3 DNA is kept, in frame starting at base 1. The junction shows trimming of 4 bases on V and 1 base on J, and the gene matches do not reach 7 bases of it. The donors were healthy, HIV-negative adults who had no recently reported acute infections or vaccinations. All donors were Caucasian adults living in Nashville, Tennessee, USA. CD4+ T cells were enriched by magnetic negative selection, after which naive cells were positively selected on CD45RA and the negative fraction was taken as the memory subset. After blood collection by leukapheresis, PBMCs were isolated using Ficoll-Histopaque density gradient centrifugation and then cryopreserved in the vapor phase of liquid nitrogen. Analytical flow cytometry was used to check the purity and quantity of every magnetically sorted T cell population. Genomic DNA was isolated from each sorted fraction and quantified by UV absorbance on a Nanodrop 2000c.

Using the deep immunoSEQ assay, TCR CDR3 regions were amplified from genomic DNA by multiplex PCR. For each cell subset, the extracted genomic DNA was distributed evenly across all wells of several immunoSEQ 96-well plates, and each plate served as one replicate. For sorted subsets, around 200 ng genomic DNA, equal to 30,000 to 35,000 T cell genomes, was loaded into each replicate PCR. Purified libraries were measured with a Qubit 3.0 fluorometer, size-checked on a Bioanalyzer 2100, and measured again with the KAPA Library Quantification kit. Each immunoSEQ 96-well plate was sequenced on its own single-read 150-cycle Illumina NextSeq 550 flow cell. The paper's processing steps were these. Because the immunoSEQ output included only junctional sequences and no quality scores, the filtering could not be the same as the filtering used for full-length reads. To assign V/J genes and CDR3, sequences were annotated against IMGT germline references using PyIR, a Python wrapper for IgBLAST v1.9. Any read was removed if the V/J assignment was weak (E-value above 1e-6), the CDR3 was missing, or the read contained stop codons, out-of-frame junctions, or ambiguous translated residues. V3J clonotypes were defined by identical inferred V gene, J gene, and CDR3 amino acid sequence. The percentage overlap between two repertoires was calculated by dividing the number of shared unique clonotypes by the size of the smaller repertoire. Three approaches were used to assess repertoire richness: RTK rarefaction, the Chao1 estimator, and Recon v2.1 estimates of unobserved clonotypes. Generation probabilities for all TCRbeta clonotypes obtained by the gDNA method from a handful of donors were computed using OLGA. Entries here come from immuneACCESS through TCRdb and include only in-frame sequences with V and J called. Some clones fail to appear in such tables; in the studies checked, an unresolved V gene covers under half of the shortfall, and the cause of the remainder is unknown. V, J and clone size were drawn from that table, and D and trimming were deduced from the DNA. Here the sample has some 1,100,000 clones; around 78% occur a single time. The top ten clones comprise 0.5% to 0.6% of the sample.

Study-wide conclusions, independent of this receptor: Rarefaction of sorted-subset datasets indicated incomplete sequencing despite the large sequencing depth. Estimated clonotype richness was generally larger for naive than for memory subsets. Across a handful of donors, approximately 4.9% of naive CD4, approximately 3.6% of naive CD8, 2.3% of memory CD4, and around 0.4% of memory CD8 clonotypes were shared. Pairwise subsampling led to the expectation that sequencing depth would affect the degree of clonotype sharing among donors. Because the study included a small number of donors, the genetic and exposure-history diversity represented was limited. Compared with non-shared clonotypes, clonotypes shared by all four sorted-subset donors had higher generation probabilities. Only blood was sampled, and tissue TCR repertoires likely differ from those in blood.

The receptor chain draws on TRBV12-5 and TRBJ1-3; 10 bases in the middle match TRBD1. The TCR comes from a man younger than 30 in good health. Some clones in this sample may be carry-over from other donors' samples. Sequencing was performed on memory CD4+ T cells from PBMCs. Per the publication, the cell subset or site label means: CD45RA-negative fraction. The sequenced DNA: TGTGCTAGTGGTTGGACGGGACAGGGGAATTCTGGAAACACCATATATTTT. Its product reads: CASGWTGQGNSGNTIYF. Outside the CDR3, residues come from the reference TRBV12-5 and TRBJ1-3 proteins, so the full variable domain is: DARVTQTPRHKVTEMGQEVTMRCQPILGHNTVFWYRQTMMQGLELLAYFRNRAPLDDSGMPKDRFSAEMPDATLATLKIQPSEPRDSAVYFCASGWTGQGNSGNTIYFGEGSWLTVV.